Below, 20 T cell receptor beta chains from the same sample are listed, as sequenced in a study of OX40 agonist ivuxolimab in advanced cancers. The repertoire was sequenced with immunoSEQ multiplex PCR; TCRdb's copy has only in-frame clones and lacks some. The table shows about 53,000 clones, with approximately 90% occurring only once. The source material was CD4+ or CD8+ T cells sorted from blood, sampled in a trial of the OX40 agonist ivuxolimab. These receptors originate from an adult with an advanced solid tumor such as melanoma, head and neck, liver or kidney cancer.

This chain joins TRBV7-8 and TRBJ2-7, with D perhaps TRBD2 (5 bases). Trimming took off 1 base at V and 0 bases at J, with 10 bases between the two ends. Germline CDR1 reads SGHVS; CDR2 reads FQNEAQ. The CDR3 sequence is 15 residues long. The CDR3 sequence: CASSLGGPNSYEQYF. As DNA, the CDR3 is TGTGCCAGCAGCTTAGGAGGGCCCAACTCCTACGAGCAGTACTTC.

In its sample, this clone was seen once. This rearrangement joins TRBV2 to TRBJ2-1; no firm D call. CDR3 length equals 14 residues. The germline gives CDR1 SNHLY, CDR2 FYNNEI. The germline V and J ends were trimmed by 2 bases and 0 bases, with 5 bases remaining between them. CDR3 sequence: CASSEWGSYNEQFF. For the CDR3, the DNA is TGTGCCAGCAGTGAATGGGGCTCCTACAATGAGCAGTTCTTC.

The chain joins TRBV12-5 to TRBJ1-1, with 12 bases that match TRBD1. CDR1 LGHNT and CDR2 FRNRAP come from the germline V gene. CDR3 size: 15 residues. V was clipped by 5 bases and J by 5 bases; unmatched bases: 6. Here the CDR3 DNA reads TGTGCTAGTGGTAAGGGACAGGGGGCTGGGACTGAAGCTTTCTTT. Its translation is CASGKGQGAGTEAFF.

This chain links TRBV4-2 with TRBJ2-7; possibly TRBD2 for D (6 bases). Looked up from germline, CDR1 is LGHNA and CDR2 is YNFKEQ. The CDR3 runs to 15 residues. Deletions cut 3 bases from V and 3 bases from J, with 15 bases between. CDR3 nucleotide sequence: TGTGCCAGCAGCCAGGGGATTAGCGGATACTACGAGCAGTACTTC. Amino acids: CASSQGISGYYEQYF.

CDR3 in amino acids: CAWSGTDNEKLFF. In DNA form, the CDR3 reads TGTGCCTGGTCCGGGACGGACAATGAAAAACTGTTTTTT. The chain has TRBV30 and TRBJ1-4, with D perhaps matching TRBD1 (5 bases). CDR1 is GTSNPN, CDR2 SVGIG, per germline (reference sequence). This CDR3 has 13 residues. Trimming stripped 5 bases from V and 5 bases from J, with 12 bases between.

The J gene is TRBJ2-7, the V gene TRBV7-2; the D gene is possibly TRBD2 (6 bases). Trimming cost V 5 bases and J 5 bases, with 19 bases left between them. The CDR3 is 15 residues long. In germline, CDR1 is SGHTA, CDR2 FQGNSA. CDR3 nucleotide sequence: TGTGCCAGCAGCCCTAGCGTGAAGGGTAACGACGAGCAGTACTTC. Residues: CASSPSVKGNDEQYF.

V gene TRBV7-9 combines with J gene TRBJ2-2; D might be TRBD2 (5 bases). The CDR3 spans 14 residues. V lost 4 bases to trimming and J lost 4 bases, with 10 bases between them. CDR1 SEHNR and CDR2 FQNEAQ come from the germline V gene (reference sequence). In nucleotides, the CDR3 is TGTGCCAGCAGCTCTGCCCGGGGCACCGGGGAGCTGTTTTTT. Its translation is CASSSARGTGELFF.

V gene TRBV28 combines with J gene TRBJ1-3; TRBD1 agrees at 8 bases. CDR1 is MDHEN, CDR2 SYDVKM, per germline. J lost 3 bases, V lost 4 bases, and 2 bases had no gene match. This CDR3 spans 14 amino acids. The CDR3 coding sequence is TGTGCCAGCAGTTCCGACAGGGGTGGAAACACCATATATTTT. Its protein is CASSSDRGGNTIYF.

This clone was counted a few times. The gene calls are TRBV7-9 and TRBJ1-3, with a possible D match to TRBD1 (5 bases). Per germline, CDR1 SEHNR and CDR2 FQNEAQ (reference sequence). V lost 1 base to trimming and J lost 0 bases, with 7 bases between them. The CDR3 has 15 residues. The CDR3 DNA reads TGTGCCAGCAGCTTAGGACAGAGCTCTGGAAACACCATATATTTT. As protein: CASSLGQSSGNTIYF.

The chain recombines TRBV2 with TRBJ2-3; 9 bases align to TRBD2. Germline lookup yields CDR1 SNHLY and CDR2 FYNNEI. J lost 3 bases, V lost 1 base, and 2 bases had no gene match. This CDR3 comprises 15 residues. CDR3 coding DNA: TGTGCCAGCAGTGAAGTAGCGGGGGAAACAGATACGCAGTATTTT. Its protein is CASSEVAGETDTQYF.

The chain carries TRBV19 and TRBJ1-6; perhaps TRBD1 as D (5 bases). Per germline, CDR1 LNHDA and CDR2 SQIVND (reference sequence). This CDR3 is 14 amino acids long. The ends were cut back, 4 bases at V and 10 bases at J, with 14 bases in the middle. The CDR3 nucleotides read TGTGCCAGTAGTACCCGGGACTTTATGTCACCCCTCCACTTT. It specifies CASSTRDFMSPLHF.

J is TRBJ2-3 and V is TRBV11-3; 7 positions match TRBD2. V shed 0 bases, J shed 3 bases, and the junction held 9 bases outside the gene matches. CDR3 length equals 17 residues. Germline V gene lookup returns CDR1 SGHNT and CDR2 YENEEA. This CDR3 is CASSLDSREGSTDTQYF. For the CDR3, the DNA is TGTGCCAGCAGCTTAGATTCGAGGGAGGGGTCGACAGATACGCAGTATTTT. Together with reference TRBV11-3 and TRBJ2-3, the CDR3 gives the full variable domain: EAGVVQSPRYKIIEKKQPVAFWCNPISGHNTLYWYLQNLGQGPELLIRYENEEAVDDSQLPKDRFSAERLKGVDSTLKIQPAELGDSAVYLCASSLDSREGSTDTQYFGPGTRLTVL.

The chain uses TRBV9 and TRBJ2-5, with 10 bases matching TRBD2. V shed 1 base and J 4 bases; nucleotides not matched to a gene: 1. There are 14 residues in the CDR3. Germline-derived CDR1 and CDR2 are SGDLS and YYNGEE. Here the CDR3 DNA reads TGTGCCAGCAGCGTAACTAGCGGGACAGAGACCCAGTACTTC. Its translation is CASSVTSGTETQYF. The whole variable domain, filled in from reference TRBV9 and TRBJ2-5, reads DSGVTQTPKHLITATGQRVTLRCSPRSGDLSVYWYQQSLDQGLQFLIQYYNGEERAKGNILERFSAQQFPDLHSELNLSSLELGDSALYFCASSVTSGTETQYFGPGTRLLVL.

J is TRBJ2-7 and V is TRBV11-2; 7 nucleotides match TRBD1. Germline-derived CDR1 and CDR2 are SGHAT and FQNNGV. The CDR3 contains 14 residues. V lost 2 bases and J lost 0; bases outside the gene matches: 1. The CDR3 loop is CASSLTGVSYEQYF. In DNA, the CDR3 is TGTGCCAGCAGCTTAACAGGGGTCTCCTACGAGCAGTACTTC.

The chain is built from TRBV29-1 and TRBJ2-1; D not certain. The CDR3 sequence is 14 residues long. The ends were cut back, 5 bases at V and 4 bases at J, with 15 bases in the middle. From germline, CDR1 is SQVTM and CDR2 ANQGSEA. CDR3 residues: CSVFQLSLYNEQFF. DNA for the CDR3: TGCAGCGTTTTCCAGCTAAGCTTGTACAATGAGCAGTTCTTC.

The chain links TRBV28 to TRBJ2-1; D is ambiguous. Per the germline V gene, CDR1 is MDHEN and CDR2 is SYDVKM. The CDR3 length is 14 residues. Trimming removed 7 bases from V and 2 bases from J, with 12 bases in between. CDR3 amino acids: CASNQNGPYNEQFF. For the CDR3, the DNA is TGTGCCAGCAATCAGAATGGACCCTACAATGAGCAGTTCTTC.

This rearrangement joins TRBV10-2 to TRBJ2-5; a possible D gene is TRBD1 (5 bases). The germline gives CDR1 WSHSY, CDR2 SAAADI. This CDR3 has 13 residues. The V end was cut by 7 bases, the J end by 0 bases, with 9 bases between. Here the CDR3 DNA reads TGCGCCAGCAAGACAGAGTACCAAGAGACCCAGTACTTC. Residues: CASKTEYQETQYF.

This clone showed up just once. V usage is TRBV28 and J usage is TRBJ2-2; 8 bases align to TRBD2. The CDR3 spans 15 residues. V was clipped by 8 bases and J by 4 bases; unmatched bases: 9. Germline CDR1 reads MDHEN; CDR2 reads SYDVKM. CDR3 protein: CASDNHSGGTGELFF. CDR3 DNA sequence: TGTGCCAGCGACAATCACAGCGGGGGCACCGGGGAGCTGTTTTTT. Drawing the rest from reference TRBV28 and TRBJ2-2, the complete variable domain is DVKVTQSSRYLVKRTGEKVFLECVQDMDHENMFWYRQDPGLGLRLIYFSYDVKMKEKGDIPEGYSVSREKKERFSLILESASTNQTSMYLCASDNHSGGTGELFFGEGSRLTVL.

The rearrangement links TRBV7-8 to TRBJ1-3, with no clear D. Trimming left V 7 bases short and J 4 bases short, with 11 bases between. The length of the CDR3 is 13 residues. CDR1 is SGHVS and CDR2 is FQNEAQ in the germline V gene. The CDR3 nucleotides are TGTGCCAGCACCTTGGGGTTGGGAAACACCATATATTTT. It yields the protein CASTLGLGNTIYF.

The chain recombines TRBV10-3 with TRBJ1-2; 7 nucleotides match TRBD1. The CDR3 is made up of 14 amino acids. The junction had 2 bases not matched to a gene; V was cut back by 4 bases and J by 0 bases. The germline CDR1 and CDR2 sequences are ENHRY and SYGVKD. CDR3 sequence: CAISAGQANYGYTF. The DNA of the CDR3 is TGTGCCATCAGTGCCGGACAGGCTAACTATGGCTACACCTTC.